The 25 T cell receptor beta chains below all came from one sample that was sequenced in a study of T cells in Graves' hyperthyroidism and ophthalmopathy. TCR beta CDR3 regions were amplified from RNA transcripts. The HTBI primer set was used in a first-round RT-PCR of the TCR CDR3. TCRdb reprocessed the multiplex PCR reads via MiXCR and lists one record per CDR3 protein. The sample has approximately 360,000 distinct CDR3 sequences, roughly 25% seen once. Sequencing was performed on blood. The source of these receptors is a man over 45 with Graves' hyperthyroidism.

The rearrangement uses TRBV6-1 and TRBJ2-1; TRBD2 aligns across 11 bases. Germline trimming cut 7 bases from V and 7 bases from J; bases unmatched to any gene: 15. The CDR3 is 17 residues long. CDR1 and CDR2 (germline): MNHNS, SASEGT. CDR3 nucleotides: TGTGCCAGCAACCCGGGACTAGCGGAGACCGGGCGAAATGAGCAGTTCTTC. This codes for CASNPGLAETGRNEQFF.

V gene TRBV7-9 combines with J gene TRBJ1-2, with no clear D. This CDR3 has 13 residues. CDR1 is SEHNR, CDR2 FQNEAQ, per germline (reference sequence). V dropped 1 base and J dropped 3 bases, with 6 bases sitting between them. CDR3 nucleotide sequence: TGTGCCAGCAGCTTAGGTGTTGACTATGGCTACACCTTC. Encoded protein: CASSLGVDYGYTF.

The chain recombines TRBV11-2 with TRBJ2-1, with 7 bases that match TRBD2. V lost 7 bases and J lost 3; bases outside the gene matches: 9. This CDR3 spans 15 amino acids. Germline V gene lookup returns CDR1 SGHAT and CDR2 FQNNGV. This CDR3 reads CASNIGGGFYNEQFF. CDR3 coding DNA: TGTGCCAGCAATATTGGGGGAGGGTTCTACAATGAGCAGTTCTTC.

This clonotype was counted between two and nine times. Relative to the germline gene, one junction end is altered; a read error may explain this. J is TRBJ2-7 and V is TRBV2, with TRBD2 matching 11 bases. The CDR3 spans 15 residues. Germline V gives CDR1 SNHLY, CDR2 FYNNEI. The CDR3 is CASSGLAGGGYGQYF. DNA of the CDR3: TGTGCCAGCAGTGGGCTAGCGGGAGGTGGCTACGGGCAGTACTTC.

The CDR3 sequence is CASGPNRENEQFF. The CDR3 DNA sequence: TGTGCTAGTGGACCCAACAGGGAAAATGAGCAGTTCTTC. The chain carries TRBV12-5 and TRBJ2-1; D perhaps matches TRBD1 (6 bases). Trimming took 6 bases from V and 7 from J, leaving 13 bases between them. This CDR3 has 13 amino acids. From germline, CDR1 is LGHNT and CDR2 FRNRAP.

This chain uses TRBV7-9 with TRBJ2-7; D could derive from TRBD1 or TRBD2 (5 bases each). Germline V lookup: CDR1 SEHNR, CDR2 FQNEAQ (reference sequence). V dropped 4 bases and J dropped 3 bases, with 13 bases sitting between them. There are 14 residues in the CDR3. In nucleotides, the CDR3 is TGTGCCAGCAGCTCCCCGGGGCAGGGCTACGAGCAGTACTTC. Protein product: CASSSPGQGYEQYF.

The CDR3 protein is CASSELRLGKTQYF. CDR3 bases: TGTGCCAGCAGTGAACTGCGGCTAGGGAAGACCCAGTACTTC. This chain uses TRBV6-1 with TRBJ2-5; the D is unclear. The V and J ends lost 2 bases and 6 bases respectively, with 13 bases between them. Germline values: CDR1 MNHNS, CDR2 SASEGT. The CDR3 totals 14 residues.

This clonotype was found many times. The genes are TRBV28 and TRBJ2-3, with D possibly being TRBD2 (5 bases). The CDR3 sequence is 12 residues long. Germline-derived CDR1 and CDR2 are MDHEN and SYDVKM. The germline V and J ends were trimmed by 6 bases and 2 bases, with 6 bases remaining between them. The CDR3 spells CASRTTTDTQYF. DNA for the CDR3: TGTGCCAGCAGGACTACCACAGATACGCAGTATTTT.

This clonotype was counted at least ten times. The chain couples TRBV20-1 to TRBJ2-3; 7 bases are shared with TRBD1. Per germline, CDR1 DFQATT and CDR2 SNEGSKA (reference sequence). Losses at the gene ends were 5 bases for V and 2 bases for J; bases not matched to a gene: 4. There are 13 residues in the CDR3. This CDR3 is CSAHDRATDTQYF. CDR3 DNA: TGCAGTGCTCACGACAGGGCCACAGATACGCAGTATTTT.

The V call is TRBV20-1, the J call TRBJ2-1, with 11 bases fitting TRBD2. The CDR3 length is 16 residues. Germline CDR1 DFQATT, CDR2 SNEGSKA (reference sequence). The V gene end was trimmed by 4 bases and the J gene end by 4 bases; junction bases not matched to a gene: 9. Here the CDR3 reads CSANKLAGASYNEQFF. The CDR3 nucleotides read TGCAGTGCTAACAAACTAGCGGGAGCGTCTTACAATGAGCAGTTCTTC.

This clonotype turned up a few times. V is TRBV6-1 and J is TRBJ2-4; maybe TRBD2 (5 bases). V gave up 7 bases and J gave up 7 bases, with 11 bases separating them. Germline-derived CDR1 and CDR2 are MNHNS and SASEGT. This CDR3 is 12 amino acids long. CDR3 nucleotide sequence: TGTGCCAGCAACTCGGACTGGAACATTCAGTACTTC. Protein: CASNSDWNIQYF.

Comments on this clonotype: Relative to the germline gene, one junction end is altered; a read error may explain this. V and J are TRBV12-3 or TRBV12-4 and TRBJ2-5; TRBD2 agrees at 14 bases. The CDR3 contains 19 residues. The CDR3 reads CVSSPHPGLAGDPQETQYF. The CDR3 coding sequence is TGTGTCAGCAGCCCCCATCCGGGACTAGCGGGAGATCCCCAAGAGACCCAGTACTTC.

A single count supports this clonotype. This chain joins TRBV19 and TRBJ2-5; no reliable D call. V lost 0 bases, J lost 5 bases, and 13 bases lay in between. CDR1 and CDR2 from the germline V gene are LNHDA and SQIVND (reference sequence). CDR3 length: 15 amino acids. CDR3 sequence: CASSIDLRRWETQYF. The CDR3 DNA reads as TGTGCCAGTAGTATAGATCTTAGAAGATGGGAGACCCAGTACTTC.

This clonotype was seen many times. The V and J genes are TRBV29-1 and TRBJ1-1; 11 nucleotides align to TRBD1. V trimming: 6 bases; J trimming: 5 bases; junction bases outside the gene matches: 2. Germline V lookup: CDR1 SQVTM, CDR2 ANQGSEA. The CDR3 sequence is 12 residues long. The CDR3 DNA reads TGCAGCGTCCGGGACAGGGGGACTGAAGCTTTCTTT. It specifies CSVRDRGTEAFF.

This clonotype was observed a few times. J is TRBJ1-1 and V is TRBV5-1; D unclear. The CDR3 runs 14 residues. V gave up 7 bases and J gave up 1 base, with 14 bases separating them. From germline, CDR1 is SGHRS and CDR2 YFSETQ. The CDR3 loop is CASRQRGPNTEAFF. The CDR3 nucleotides are TGCGCCAGCCGTCAGCGGGGTCCGAACACTGAAGCTTTCTTT.

The rearrangement uses TRBV6-1 and TRBJ2-5, with 7 bases matching TRBD2. Germline V CDR1 and CDR2: MNHNS, SASEGT. With 7 bases clipped from V and 4 bases from J, the junction kept 6 bases outside the gene matches. CDR3 length equals 13 residues. In DNA, the CDR3 is TGTGCCAGCATATTGACGGGAGGAGAGACCCAGTACTTC. Its protein product is CASILTGGETQYF.

This chain links TRBV9 with TRBJ2-2; no clear D. Germline V lookup: CDR1 SGDLS, CDR2 YYNGEE. This CDR3 is 13 amino acids long. The V gene lost 0 bases and the J gene lost 4 bases, with 4 bases spanning the gap. In nucleotides, the CDR3 is TGTGCCAGCAGCGTAGGGTCCACCGGGGAGCTGTTTTTT. Its translation is CASSVGSTGELFF.

Many counts were recorded for this clonotype. This chain joins TRBV3-1 and TRBJ2-1; D is possibly TRBD2 (5 bases). This CDR3 spans 14 amino acids. Germline assignment: CDR1 LGHDT and CDR2 YNNKEL (reference sequence). V lost 1 base to trimming and J lost 9 bases, with 13 bases between them. CDR3 in amino acids: CASSQAVGVGEQFF. The DNA of the CDR3 is TGTGCCAGCAGCCAAGCTGTGGGAGTGGGTGAGCAGTTCTTC.

This clonotype occurred many times. V is TRBV6-5 and J is TRBJ1-4; D is ambiguous. The CDR3 length is 14 residues. The ends were cut back, 0 bases at V and 2 bases at J, with 4 bases in the middle. CDR1 MNHEY and CDR2 SVGAGI come from the germline V gene. The CDR3 protein is CASSYSPTNEKLFF. The CDR3 coding sequence is TGTGCCAGCAGTTACTCCCCGACTAATGAAAAACTGTTTTTT.

This clonotype was observed at least ten times. The genes are TRBV11-2 and TRBJ2-7; 9 bases align to TRBD1. The V segment lost 5 bases and the J segment 5 bases; nucleotides outside the gene matches: 7. Germline V gene lookup returns CDR1 SGHAT and CDR2 FQNNGV. The CDR3 covers 14 residues. CDR3 DNA: TGTGCCAGCAGCCGGACAGGGGTTACCCACGAGCAGTACTTC. Its translation is CASSRTGVTHEQYF. Drawing the rest from reference TRBV11-2 and TRBJ2-7, the complete variable domain is EAGVAQSPRYKIIEKRQSVAFWCNPISGHATLYWYQQILGQGPKLLIQFQNNGVVDDSQLPKDRFSAERLKGVDSTLKIQPAKLEDSAVYLCASSRTGVTHEQYFGPGTRLTVT.

This clonotype was found many times. CDR3 amino acids: CASSCGGTEDYEQYF. In DNA form, the CDR3 reads TGTGCCAGCAGTTGCGGAGGGACAGAGGACTACGAGCAGTACTTC. The rearrangement links TRBV6-6 to TRBJ2-7; D is perhaps TRBD1 (7 bases). V was cut by 4 bases and J by 3 bases, with 16 bases left in between. In germline, CDR1 is MNHNY, CDR2 SVGAGI (reference sequence). This CDR3 comprises 15 residues.

The chain is built from TRBV7-9 and TRBJ2-7, with 8 bases aligning to TRBD2. After removal of 4 bases from V and 6 bases from J, the junction contained 5 bases not matched to a gene. The CDR3 is made up of 13 amino acids. Germline V gives CDR1 SEHNR, CDR2 FQNEAQ (reference sequence). CDR3 loop: CASSYAGGPEQYF. CDR3 DNA: TGTGCCAGCAGCTATGCGGGAGGCCCCGAGCAGTACTTC.

V and J are TRBV11-3 and TRBJ2-1; 12 bases are a match to TRBD2. CDR1 and CDR2 from the germline V gene are SGHNT and YENEEA. This CDR3 comprises 16 residues. With V trimmed by 6 bases and J by 4 bases, 7 bases remained unmatched. CDR3 sequence reads: CASRHSSGREYNEQFF. CDR3 coding DNA: TGTGCCAGCAGACATTCTAGCGGGAGGGAATACAATGAGCAGTTCTTC. Complete variable domain (other parts from reference TRBV11-3 and TRBJ2-1): EAGVVQSPRYKIIEKKQPVAFWCNPISGHNTLYWYLQNLGQGPELLIRYENEEAVDDSQLPKDRFSAERLKGVDSTLKIQPAELGDSAVYLCASRHSSGREYNEQFFGPGTRLTVL.

This clonotype was observed a few times. The V gene is TRBV29-1, the J gene TRBJ2-1; 11 bases fit TRBD1. CDR3 length equals 16 residues. Per the germline V gene, CDR1 is SQVTM and CDR2 is ANQGSEA. The J segment lost 0 bases and the V segment lost 4 bases, leaving 5 bases of the junction unmatched. For the CDR3, the DNA is TGCAGCGTTGTACCGGGACAGGGGGTCTCCTACAATGAGCAGTTCTTC. Translating it yields CSVVPGQGVSYNEQFF.

The V call is TRBV7-3, the J call TRBJ2-7; 10 bases line up with TRBD2. The CDR3 is made up of 15 amino acids. Germline CDR1 and CDR2: SGHTA and FQGTGA. With V trimmed by 3 bases and J by 6 bases, 8 bases remained unmatched. DNA for the CDR3: TGTGCCAGCAGCTTGGGTCTAGCGGGAGTAACCGAGCAGTACTTC. This translates into CASSLGLAGVTEQYF. The variable domain in full, completed from reference TRBV7-3 and TRBJ2-7, reads GAGVSQTPSNKVTEKGKYVELRCDPISGHTALYWYRQSLGQGPEFLIYFQGTGAADDSGLPNDRFFAVRPEGSVSTLKIQRTERGDSAVYLCASSLGLAGVTEQYFGPGTRLTVT.